This entry concerns a single TCR beta chain. Its matching antigen is unknown. Germline CDR1 MNHEY, CDR2 SVGEGT. V lost 4 bases, J lost 2 bases, and 14 bases stayed unmatched. CDR3 length: 18 residues. This entry belongs to a study of Ad26.COV2.S vaccination and SARS-CoV-2 variants. Study background: The donor belonged to the COV1001 Ad26.COV2.S trial arm. Broader study findings: The study found similar non-spike TCR breadth in vaccine and placebo recipients.

Treatment in this sample: some 19 received Ad26.COV2.S at low or high dose, single or two shots; about 5 received placebo; per-sample allocation not given. After the first vaccine or placebo injection, samples were drawn on day 63. An Ad26 vector expressing Wuhan-strain SARS-CoV-2 spike served as the vaccine. Libraries were prepared by immunoSEQ multiplex PCR; TCRdb keeps only in-frame clonotypes and omits some of them. The sample has around 450,000 clones; 88% are singletons. V usage is TRBV6-2 or TRBV6-3 and J usage is TRBJ1-5; 7 nucleotides align to TRBD1. Sequences were derived from peripheral blood, sampled in a trial of Ad26.COV2.S vaccine versus placebo. The receptor's source is a person between 18 and 59 years old who received the Ad26.COV2.S COVID-19 vaccine or a placebo. The CDR3, as DNA: TGTGCCAGCAGTTTCCTGACAGGGATTGGGTTTGGCAATCAGCCCCAGCATTTT. Translating gives CASSFLTGIGFGNQPQHF.